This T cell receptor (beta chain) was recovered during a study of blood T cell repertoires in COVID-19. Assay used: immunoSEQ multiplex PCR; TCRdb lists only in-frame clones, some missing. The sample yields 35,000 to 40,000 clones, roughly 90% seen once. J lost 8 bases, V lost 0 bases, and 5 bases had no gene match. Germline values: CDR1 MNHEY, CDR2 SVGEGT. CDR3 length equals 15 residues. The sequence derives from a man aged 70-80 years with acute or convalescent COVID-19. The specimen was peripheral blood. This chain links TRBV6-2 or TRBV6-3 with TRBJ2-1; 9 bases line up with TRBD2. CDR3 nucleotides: TGTGCCAGCAGTTACTCGGGACTAGCCACCTATGAGCAGTTCTTC. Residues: CASSYSGLATYEQFF.